This T cell receptor beta chain emerged from a study of T cell clonotyping in hematopoietic cell transplantation (dated by TCRdb to the early 2020s). For context, the study as a whole: A total of under 150 blood samples were gathered in the study from roughly 37 consecutive transplant recipients along with their related donors. Patients were recruited between September 2015 and January 2017 and followed until September 2020 or death. Beyond this particular receptor, the publication reports: Broader TCR repertoire diversity after transplant was predicted by Inverse Simpson Index values from donors and from recipients before transplant. Recipient repertoires showed only a small fraction of overlap with donor repertoires, and over 95% appeared de novo at the given depth. After transplant, TCR diversity in recipients dropped, and pathologically expanded clonotypes increased progressively from day 30 to day 180. The sample size was limited, and CD4 and CD8 repertoire contributions could not be separated because cells were not sorted.

The immunoSEQ assay, a bias-controlled multiplex PCR with V- and J-specific primers, was used to amplify TCR beta CDR3 regions from genomic DNA. A second PCR step added a proprietary barcode and Illumina adapter sequences to the CDR3 amplicons. An Illumina MiSeq instrument was used to sequence the CDR3 libraries. From the authors' description of their analysis: Export and quality control were handled in immunoSEQ Analyzer 3.0, while downstream analyses relied on R Bioconductor and Immunarch. Only productive rearrangements within the normalized downsampled data set were used in the calculation of repertoire metrics. Clonotypes larger than 5 templates in the normalized cohort were defined as pathologically expanded. Repertoire diversity was measured with the Inverse Simpson Index. To capture all clonotypes, CMV-specificity analyses were performed on the non-normalized data set. TCRdb holds this immuneACCESS table with in-frame rearrangements only. Some clones are missing; in checked studies, unresolved V genes explain under half, and the rest has no known cause. The DNA gave D and trimming, while V, J and clone size come from that table. The sample table shows some 10,000 clones, and 40% to 50% are seen once. The ten largest clones add up to approximately 9.3% of the sample.

The sample's time point label, decoded: 30 days after allo-HCT. Blood from recipients was drawn about 28 days before transplant and again at days 30, 100 and 180 after transplant. Using Nuclei Lysis Solution, genomic DNA was extracted from unfractionated peripheral blood mononuclear cells that were either fresh or cryopreserved. Concerning this clone itself: No antigen is known for it. Base qualities are missing; no much larger clone stands one base away.

The CDR3 runs 18 amino acids, cysteine and phenylalanine included. Here the CDR3 DNA is all that survives: 54 bases in frame from base 1. V lost 3 bases and J lost 0 bases; the stretch between them is 18 bases long. The germline V gene encodes CDR1 MGHRA and CDR2 YSYEKL. Recombination linked TRBV4-1 to TRBJ1-5; the best D guess is TRBD1, with 6 bases matching. The source of this sequence is a male patient in his fifties who had an allogeneic stem cell transplant from an unrelated donor, so the T cells may come from the graft donor. Some clones in this sample may be carry-over from other donors' samples. The sequences come from PBMCs, collected 30 days after allogeneic stem cell transplant. The nucleotides are TGCGCCAGCAGCCAGGTACCTCGAACAGGGAATAGCAATCAGCCCCAGCATTTT. This encodes CASSQVPRTGNSNQPQHF.